This T cell receptor (beta chain) derives from a study of blood T cell repertoires in COVID-19 (dated by TCRdb to 2018 to 2021). Broadly, across the study: The collaborator samples originated in the United States, Italy and Spain and spanned the acute and convalescent phases of COVID-19. The material from the prospective study consisted of cDNA or gDNA derived from T cells, B-cell-depleted T cells, or PBMCs. HLA class I and class II types, where available, came from metadata supplied by the sample provider rather than from assay-based typing. Samples came from the ongoing ImmuneRACE study (first 160 participants) plus 1,254 subjects from 6 global collaborators. The dataset comprised deeply sampled blood TCRbeta repertoires from subjects exposed to, actively infected with, or recovered from COVID-19. The repertoires were released in a freely available public database intended as a resource for research on the immune response to SARS-CoV-2. The sample metadata nearly always contained a de-identified subject ID, COVID-19 status, age in years and sex.

In the case of this clone: What this receptor recognizes is not known. No much larger clone is present one base from it, and per-base qualities are unavailable.

Study-level results and caveats: The quantity of clinical and demographic metadata differed by source and by participant and was supplied without curation.

In the prospective study, participants were 18 to 89 years old, resided in approximately 25 geographic areas of the United States, and were enrolled through a virtual design. Cohort assignment in the prospective study relied on participant-reported clinical history from a screening survey and a study questionnaire. Mobile phlebotomists in the prospective study collected whole blood, serum and a nasopharyngeal or oropharyngeal swab from every participant. Additional blood draws and questionnaires over an approximately two-month period could optionally be provided by prospective study participants. Before DNA extraction, prospective study blood samples were shipped either frozen or at room temperature. The CDR3, cysteine through phenylalanine, is 16 amino acids long. The entry retains the CDR3 DNA only, 48 bases that are in frame from base 1. Trimming takes 4 bases off V and 1 base off J; junction bases not matched to a gene: 5. As encoded in the germline V gene (reference sequence), CDR1 is MNHEY while CDR2 is SMNVEV.

TCRbeta CDR3 regions were amplified from genomic DNA using the immunoSEQ Assay, a bias-controlled multiplex PCR. The study's processing was this. Within the assay, amplification of reference gene primers was used to estimate how many nucleated cells each sample contained. To quantify the absolute abundance of each unique TCRbeta CDR3 rearrangement, sequence reads were collapsed and filtered. For each sample, productive Simpson clonality was calculated as the square root of Simpson's diversity index across productive rearrangements. TCRdb obtained this table from immuneACCESS and retained in-frame rearrangements with V and J assigned. These tables miss some clones; where compared with another copy, unresolved V genes account for less than half of the shortfall, and the remainder is unexplained. The V and J calls and clone size are taken from that table; D and trimming were inferred from the DNA. Across this sample there are roughly 200,000 clones, with 65% to 90% seen only once. The ten largest clonotypes hold around 4% of the sample.

Sequencing was carried out using PBMCs or T cells enriched from blood (not recorded which). The rearranged segments are TRBV27 and TRBJ2-5; 11 central nucleotides agree with TRBD2. The source is a woman aged 40 to 55 with acute COVID-19. At the DNA level, the sequence is TGTGCCAGCAGTTACGGACTAGCGGGTATCCAAGAGACCCAGTACTTC. Translated, this is CASSYGLAGIQETQYF.